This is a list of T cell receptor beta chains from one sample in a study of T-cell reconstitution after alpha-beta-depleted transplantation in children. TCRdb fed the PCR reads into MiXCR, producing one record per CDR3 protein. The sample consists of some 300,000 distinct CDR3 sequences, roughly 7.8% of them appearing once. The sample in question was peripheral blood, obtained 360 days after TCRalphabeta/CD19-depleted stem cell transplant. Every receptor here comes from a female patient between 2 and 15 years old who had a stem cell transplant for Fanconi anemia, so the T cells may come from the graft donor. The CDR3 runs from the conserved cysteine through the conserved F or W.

CSARQPGQGVETQYF,TRBV20-1,TRBJ2-5
CAISGSPSKGVDTQYF,TRBV10-3,TRBJ2-3
CASSLNPHSGSRNEQFF,TRBV7-3,TRBJ2-1
CASSLEGNTGELFF,TRBV5-6,TRBJ2-2
CASGSSQGTETQYF,TRBV6-5,TRBJ2-5
CASSLDGAGNTIYF,TRBV5-1,TRBJ1-3
CASSLGTSAYNEQFF,TRBV7-3,TRBJ2-1
CSVEENTGELFF,TRBV20-1,TRBJ2-2
CASRVLAINEQFF,TRBV28,TRBJ2-1
CASSFRDLYEQYF,TRBV5-1,TRBJ2-7
CASSFWQGNQPQHF,TRBV5-5,TRBJ1-5
CASSPPGQGYEQYF,TRBV7-2,TRBJ2-7
CASRSGSHNEQFF,TRBV2,TRBJ2-1
CASSLARGVTANSYEQYF,TRBV11-1,TRBJ2-7
CASSQEALRGYTF,TRBV14,TRBJ1-2
CASSQDFRQGYGYTF,TRBV4-2,TRBJ1-2
CASSQDRGVTSTGELFF,TRBV4-3,TRBJ2-2
CAISESEVSEQYF,TRBV10-3,TRBJ2-7
CASSEDRLTEQYF,TRBV2,TRBJ2-7
CASRVLAGGLKGEETQYF,TRBV6-1,TRBJ2-5
CASSLNIRQPQHF,TRBV12-3/TRBV12-4,TRBJ1-5
CASSPKGYEQFF,TRBV18,TRBJ2-1
CASSLEHPNTEAFF,TRBV5-1,TRBJ1-1
CSALGQPYMNF,TRBV20-1,TRBJ2-4
CASSWGNEQYF,TRBV12-3/TRBV12-4,TRBJ2-7
CASSRTGALRETQYF,TRBV6-1,TRBJ2-5
CSARTGSYGYTF,TRBV20-1,TRBJ1-2
CASSFMAAGVDSPLHF,TRBV12-3/TRBV12-4,TRBJ1-6
CASSYRDSSSGANVLTF,TRBV5-1,TRBJ2-6
CASSQNEGYSYEQYF,TRBV11-1,TRBJ2-7
CASSLGTGVEGYEQYF,TRBV7-9,TRBJ2-7
CASSLAAGVYGYTF,TRBV7-8,TRBJ1-2